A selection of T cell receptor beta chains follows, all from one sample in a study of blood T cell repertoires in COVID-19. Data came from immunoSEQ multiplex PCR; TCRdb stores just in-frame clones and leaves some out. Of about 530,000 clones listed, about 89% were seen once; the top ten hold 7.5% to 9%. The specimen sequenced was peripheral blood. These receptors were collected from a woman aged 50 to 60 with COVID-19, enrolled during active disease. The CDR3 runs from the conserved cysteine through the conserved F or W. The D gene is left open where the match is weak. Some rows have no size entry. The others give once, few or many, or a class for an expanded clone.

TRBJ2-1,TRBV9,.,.,TGTGCCAGCAGCGTAGGCGGGGACTACAATGAGCAGTTCTTC,CASSVGGDYNEQFF
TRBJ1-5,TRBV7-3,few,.,TGTGCCAGCAGCTTACACGGGGGTTTGGGGCAGCCCCAGCATTTT,CASSLHGGLGQPQHF
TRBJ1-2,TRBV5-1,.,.,TGCGCCAGCAGCTCCCTCGGTAGAGGGCCCTATGGCTACACCTTC,CASSSLGRGPYGYTF
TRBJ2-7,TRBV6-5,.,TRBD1,TGTGCCAGCAGCCCATTTGGACAGGGGGCCTACGAGCAGTACTTC,CASSPFGQGAYEQYF
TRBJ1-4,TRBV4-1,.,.,TGCGCCAGCAGCCAAACCCCTCCGGGAGGGGCCGATGAAAAACTGTTTTTT,CASSQTPPGGADEKLFF
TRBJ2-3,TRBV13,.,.,TGTGCCAGCAGCTTCGGTTTGATGCGGGGGCAGAGCACAGATACGCAGTATTTT,CASSFGLMRGQSTDTQYF
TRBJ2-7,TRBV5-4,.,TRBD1,TGTGCCAGCAGCCGGGACAGGGGGAGCGAGCAGTACTTC,CASSRDRGSEQYF
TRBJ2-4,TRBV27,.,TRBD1,TGTGCCAGCAACACAAGACAGGGGGCAGCCAAAAACATTCAGTACTTC,CASNTRQGAAKNIQYF
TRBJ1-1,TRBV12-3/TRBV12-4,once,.,TGTGCCAGCACCCGGAACACTGAAGCTTTCTTT,CASTRNTEAFF
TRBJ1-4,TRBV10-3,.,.,TGTGCCATCAGTGACCGACAGCTTAATGAAAAACTGTTTTTT,CAISDRQLNEKLFF
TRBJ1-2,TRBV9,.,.,TGTGCCTCCGGGGGGGCTAACTATGGCTACACCTTC,CASGGANYGYTF
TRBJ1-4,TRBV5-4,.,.,TGTGCCAGCAGCTCGGCGGCGGAAGAGGATGAAAAACTGTTTTTT,CASSSAAEEDEKLFF
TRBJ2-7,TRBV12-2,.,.,TGTGCAAGTCGCTCACCGGGACAGGGTTCGCACGAGCAGTACTTC,CASRSPGQGSHEQYF
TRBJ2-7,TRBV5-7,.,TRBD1,TGTGCCAGCAGCTTGGTGAGTGACAGGGGTCTTTACGAGCAGTACTTC,CASSLVSDRGLYEQYF
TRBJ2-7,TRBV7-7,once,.,TGTGCCAGCAGCTTAGGGCAGGGCAACGAGCAGTACTTC,CASSLGQGNEQYF
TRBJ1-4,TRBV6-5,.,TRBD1,TGTGCCAGCAGTTGGATGTACAGGGGTGGGGATGAAAAACTGTTTTTT,CASSWMYRGGDEKLFF
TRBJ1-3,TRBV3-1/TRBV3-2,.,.,TGTGCCAGCAGCCAAGGCCGCTACTCTGGAAACACCATATATTTT,CASSQGRYSGNTIYF
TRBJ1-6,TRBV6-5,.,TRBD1,TGTGCCAGCAGGGTGACAGGGCACTATTCACCCCTCCACTTT,CASRVTGHYSPLHF
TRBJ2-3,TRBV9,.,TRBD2,TGTGCCAGCAGCGTAGCGGGGGGAAGCACAGATACGCAGTATTTT,CASSVAGGSTDTQYF
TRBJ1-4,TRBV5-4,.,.,TGTGCCAGCAGCTACGGACGTCGGCCTTTCGGGGATGAAAAACTGTTTTTT,CASSYGRRPFGDEKLFF
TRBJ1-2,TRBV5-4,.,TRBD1,TGTGCCAGCAGCTTGGGACAGGGGGGCGGCTACACCTTC,CASSLGQGGGYTF
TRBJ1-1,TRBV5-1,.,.,TGCGCCACCAGGGGTGCGGACACTGAAGCTTTCTTT,CATRGADTEAFF
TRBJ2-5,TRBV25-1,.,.,TGTGCCAGCAGTGAGGGAGGCACGCAAGAGACCCAGTACTTC,CASSEGGTQETQYF
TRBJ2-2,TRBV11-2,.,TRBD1,TGTGCCAGCAGCTTATTGGGGGGACAGGGAGACACCGGGGAGCTGTTTTTT,CASSLLGGQGDTGELFF
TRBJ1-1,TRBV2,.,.,TGTGCCAGCAGTCAGGGTTTGGACACTGAAGCTTTCTTT,CASSQGLDTEAFF
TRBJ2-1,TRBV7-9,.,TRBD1,TGTGCCAGCAGCTTAGTCGCAGGGGGCTTGGATGAGCAGTTCTTC,CASSLVAGGLDEQFF
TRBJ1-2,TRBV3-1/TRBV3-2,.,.,TGTGCCAGCAGCGTTGGGGCAGAGGGCTACACCTTC,CASSVGAEGYTF
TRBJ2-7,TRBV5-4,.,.,TGTGCCAGCAGCTTGGCCTCACAGGGAAGTTGGCAGTACTTC,CASSLASQGSWQYF
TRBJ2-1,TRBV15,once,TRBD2,TGTGCCACCAGCAGAGCTTTTAGGAGCGGGGCTAAAAATGAGCAGTTCTTC,CATSRAFRSGAKNEQFF
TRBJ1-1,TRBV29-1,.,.,TGCAGCGTTGAATTGGCCACCTACACTGAAGCTTTCTTT,CSVELATYTEAFF
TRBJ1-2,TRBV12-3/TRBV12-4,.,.,TGTGCCAGCAGCCAGCAGGGCGCCTATGGCTACACCTTC,CASSQQGAYGYTF
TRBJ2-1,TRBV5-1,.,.,TGCGCCAGCAGCTTAGAGCAGGGCTCCTACAATGAGCAGTTCTTC,CASSLEQGSYNEQFF
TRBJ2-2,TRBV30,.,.,TGTGCCTGGACATTTAACACCGGGGAGCTGTTTTTT,CAWTFNTGELFF
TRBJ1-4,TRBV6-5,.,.,TGTGCCAGCAGTTACGGTCGGGGTTGGTATGAAAAACTGTTTTTT,CASSYGRGWYEKLFF
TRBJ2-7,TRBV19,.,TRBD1,TGTGCCAGTAGTATGGACAGGGGTAGCGAGCAGTACTTC,CASSMDRGSEQYF
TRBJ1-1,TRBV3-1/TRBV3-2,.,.,TGTGCCAGCAGCCGGGGCGGTGAAGCTTTCTTT,CASSRGGEAFF
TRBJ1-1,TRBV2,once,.,TGTGCCAGCAGTGACCGTCTTACAGGGAACACTGAAGCTTTCTTT,CASSDRLTGNTEAFF
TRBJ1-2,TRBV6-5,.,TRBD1,TGTGCCAGCAGGGACAGGGGGCGCGACTATGGCTACACCTTC,CASRDRGRDYGYTF
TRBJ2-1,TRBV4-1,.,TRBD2,TGCGCCAGCAGGGCGGGACTAGCGGGGGTCAATGAGCAGTTCTTC,CASRAGLAGVNEQFF
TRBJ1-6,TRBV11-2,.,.,TGTGCCAGCAGCCTAAATAATTCACCCCTCCACTTT,CASSLNNSPLHF
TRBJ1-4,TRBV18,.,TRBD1,TGTGCCAGCTCACCAACTGCAGGGGGAGATGAAAAACTGTTTTTT,CASSPTAGGDEKLFF
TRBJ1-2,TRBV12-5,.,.,TGTGCTAGTGGTCCCCAATGGGGGGGCCCAAAAGGAAACTATGGCTACACCTTC,CASGPQWGGPKGNYGYTF
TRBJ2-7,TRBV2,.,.,TGTGCCAGCAGTGATTGGAGGAAAACCAGCTCCTACGAGCAGTACTTC,CASSDWRKTSSYEQYF
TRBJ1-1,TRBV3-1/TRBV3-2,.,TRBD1,TGTGCCAGCAGCCAAGACTGGGGACAGGCCCGTTTCTTT,CASSQDWGQARFF
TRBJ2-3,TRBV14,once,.,TGTGCCAGCAGCCAAGTTTGGCCTACGCAGTATTTT,CASSQVWPTQYF
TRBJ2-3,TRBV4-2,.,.,TGTGCCAGCAGCCCATCACTGCTTTATACGCAGTATTTT,CASSPSLLYTQYF
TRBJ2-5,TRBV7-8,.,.,TGTGCCAGCAGCTTAAACTCCAGGGAGACCCAGTACTTC,CASSLNSRETQYF
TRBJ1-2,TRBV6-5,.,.,TGTGCCAGCAGTCAGACACCCGCTAACTATGGCTACACCTTC,CASSQTPANYGYTF
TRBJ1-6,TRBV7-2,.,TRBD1,TGTGCCAGCAGGCAGGCGGGACAGACTAATTCACCCCTCCACTTT,CASRQAGQTNSPLHF
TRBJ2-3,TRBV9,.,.,TGTGCCAGCAGCGCCCTTAGAGATACGCAGTATTTT,CASSALRDTQYF
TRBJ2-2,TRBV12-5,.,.,TGTGCTAGTGTCCTAGACAGACTGAACACCGGGGAGCTGTTTTTT,CASVLDRLNTGELFF
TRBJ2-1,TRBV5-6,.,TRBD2,TGTGCCAGCAGCTTTCTCGGGACTAGCAATGAGCAGTTCTTC,CASSFLGTSNEQFF
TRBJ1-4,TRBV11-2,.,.,TGTGCCAGCAGCTTACTACAGGGAGGGGAAAAACTGTTTTTT,CASSLLQGGEKLFF
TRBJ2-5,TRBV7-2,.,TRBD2,TGTGCCAGCAGCTTGCGGGGGGATGAAGGGACCCAGTACTTC,CASSLRGDEGTQYF
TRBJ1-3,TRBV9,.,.,TGTGCCAGCAGCGTAGGGGCATCTGGAAACACCATATATTTT,CASSVGASGNTIYF
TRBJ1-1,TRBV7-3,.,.,TGTGCCAGCAGCCCCCAGGGAGGGCGTCAGACTGAAGCTTTCTTT,CASSPQGGRQTEAFF
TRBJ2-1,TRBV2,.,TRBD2,TGTGCCAGCAGAAAGACTAGCGGGGGGGTCGATGAGCAGTTCTTC,CASRKTSGGVDEQFF
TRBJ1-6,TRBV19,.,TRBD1,TGTGCCAGTAGTCTTAACAGGGGCCCCAATTCACCCCTCCACTTT,CASSLNRGPNSPLHF
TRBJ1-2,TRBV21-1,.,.,TGTGCCAGCAGCAAAGAGCGGACAGCTAACTATGGCTACACCTTC,CASSKERTANYGYTF
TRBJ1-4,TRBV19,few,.,TGTGCCAGTAACGCCAGAATGGAGGCAACTAATGAAAAACTGTTTTTT,CASNARMEATNEKLFF